The 5 T cell receptor beta chains reported below all come from one sample, sequenced in a study of CD8+ T cells in alopecia areata. cDNA reverse transcribed from extracted RNA served as the sequencing template. TCRdb's copy holds only in-frame clones and misses some; the assay was immunoSEQ multiplex PCR. The table has around 180,000 clones, 60% seen once; the top ten hold approximately 0.93%. The treatment denotes: oral pan-JAK inhibitor, 5-10 mg twice daily. Sequencing was performed on CD4+ T cells sorted from blood, taken at week 24, from a patient treated with tofacitinib. Every receptor here comes from a human donor with alopecia areata.

This chain connects TRBV4-1 to TRBJ2-7, with 7 nucleotides matching TRBD1. Germline V lookup: CDR1 MGHRA, CDR2 YSYEKL. The V segment lost 6 bases and the J segment 3 bases; nucleotides outside the gene matches: 8. This CDR3 spans 14 amino acids. The CDR3: CASSIVTGNYEQYF. For the CDR3, the DNA is TGCGCCAGCAGTATCGTGACAGGGAACTACGAGCAGTACTTC.

The rearrangement links TRBV6-1 to TRBJ1-6, with D unclear. Per the germline V gene, CDR1 is MNHNS and CDR2 is SASEGT. V was clipped by 8 bases and J by 6 bases, with 11 bases between them. CDR3 length equals 13 residues. CDR3 amino acids: CASERASNSPLHF. The CDR3 nucleotides read TGTGCCAGCGAAAGGGCAAGTAATTCACCCCTCCACTTT.

This clone showed up just a few times. The rearrangement uses TRBV2 and TRBJ2-3; 8 bases line up with TRBD1. The germline V gene has CDR1 SNHLY and CDR2 FYNNEI. This CDR3 region has 17 residues. Germline trimming cut 6 bases from V and 0 bases from J; bases unmatched to any gene: 11. CDR3 sequence: CASSPQTGAFSTDTQYF. As DNA, the CDR3 is TGTGCCAGCAGCCCACAGACAGGGGCATTCAGCACAGATACGCAGTATTTT. Full variable domain (missing parts from reference TRBV2 and TRBJ2-3): EPEVTQTPSHQVTQMGQEVILRCVPISNHLYFYWYRQILGQKVEFLVSFYNNEISEKSEIFDDQFSVERPDGSNFTLKIRSTKLEDSAMYFCASSPQTGAFSTDTQYFGPGTRLTVL.

This clone has only a few counts. The chain couples TRBV5-1 to TRBJ2-7; D might be TRBD1 or TRBD2, each matching 5 bases. Trimming removed 4 bases from V and 7 bases from J, with 18 bases in between. The CDR3 runs to 14 residues. Germline CDR1 reads SGHRS; CDR2 reads YFSETQ. The CDR3 DNA follows: TGCGCCAGCAGCCCCGGACAAGCGGTTTGGGAGCAGTACTTC. The encoded protein is CASSPGQAVWEQYF.

This clone was counted a few times. The chain uses TRBV2 and TRBJ2-2; TRBD2 matches 7 bases. The CDR3 is 15 residues long. Germline V gene data show CDR1 as SNHLY and CDR2 as FYNNEI. V shed 3 bases and J 3 bases; nucleotides not matched to a gene: 4. As DNA, the CDR3 is TGTGCCAGCAGTGATCGGGGGAGGGACACCGGGGAGCTGTTTTTT. Protein: CASSDRGRDTGELFF.